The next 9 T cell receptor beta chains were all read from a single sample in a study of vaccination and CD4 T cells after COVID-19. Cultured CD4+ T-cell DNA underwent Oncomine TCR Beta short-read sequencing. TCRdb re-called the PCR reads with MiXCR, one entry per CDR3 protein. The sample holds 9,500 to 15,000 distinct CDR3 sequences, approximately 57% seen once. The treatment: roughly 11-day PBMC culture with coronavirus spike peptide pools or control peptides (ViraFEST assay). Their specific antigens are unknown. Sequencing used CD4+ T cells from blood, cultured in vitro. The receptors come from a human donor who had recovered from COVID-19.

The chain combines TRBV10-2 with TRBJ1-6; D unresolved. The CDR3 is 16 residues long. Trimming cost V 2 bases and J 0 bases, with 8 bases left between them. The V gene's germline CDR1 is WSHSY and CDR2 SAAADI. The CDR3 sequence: CASSEGSSSYNSPLHF. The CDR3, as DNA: TGCGCCAGCAGTGAGGGGTCGAGCTCCTATAATTCACCCCTCCACTTT.

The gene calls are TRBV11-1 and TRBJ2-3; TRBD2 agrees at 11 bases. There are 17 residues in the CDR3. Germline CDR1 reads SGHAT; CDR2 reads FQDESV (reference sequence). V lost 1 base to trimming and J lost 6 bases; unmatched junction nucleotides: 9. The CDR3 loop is CASSLEGLAGGGDTQYF. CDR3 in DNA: TGTGCCAGCAGCTTAGAGGGGCTAGCGGGAGGAGGGGATACGCAGTATTTT. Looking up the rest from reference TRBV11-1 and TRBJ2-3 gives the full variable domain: EAEVAQSPRYKITEKSQAVAFWCDPISGHATLYWYRQILGQGPELLVQFQDESVVDDSQLPKDRFSAERLKGVDSTLKIQPAELGDSAMYLCASSLEGLAGGGDTQYFGPGTRLTVL.

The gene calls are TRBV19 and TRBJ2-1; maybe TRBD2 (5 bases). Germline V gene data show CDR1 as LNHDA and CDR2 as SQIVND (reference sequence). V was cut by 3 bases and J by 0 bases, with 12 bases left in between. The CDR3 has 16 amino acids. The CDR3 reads CASSIRPGNSYNEQFF. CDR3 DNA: TGTGCCAGTAGTATCCGACCGGGGAACTCCTACAATGAGCAGTTCTTC. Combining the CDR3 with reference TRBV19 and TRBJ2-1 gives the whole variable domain DGGITQSPKYLFRKEGQNVTLSCEQNLNHDAMYWYRQDPGQGLRLIYYSQIVNDFQKGDIAEGYSVSREKKESFPLTVTSAQKNPTAFYLCASSIRPGNSYNEQFFGPGTRLTVL.

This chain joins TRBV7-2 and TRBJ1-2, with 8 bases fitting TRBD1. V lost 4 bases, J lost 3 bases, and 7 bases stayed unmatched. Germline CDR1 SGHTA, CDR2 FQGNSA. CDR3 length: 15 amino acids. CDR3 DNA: TGTGCCAGCAGCTCCTCGACAGGGGTTCACTATGGCTACACCTTC. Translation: CASSSSTGVHYGYTF.

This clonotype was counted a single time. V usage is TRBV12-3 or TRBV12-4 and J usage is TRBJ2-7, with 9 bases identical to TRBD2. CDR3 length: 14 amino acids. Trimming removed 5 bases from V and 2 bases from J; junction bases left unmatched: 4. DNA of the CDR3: TGTGCCAGCAGTGCGGGGGGGCTTCCCTACGAGCAGTACTTC. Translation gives CASSAGGLPYEQYF.

CDR3 sequence: CASSGQGGGSDTQYF. The CDR3 DNA reads as TGTGCCAGCAGCGGACAGGGTGGAGGGTCAGATACGCAGTATTTT. The chain combines TRBV9 with TRBJ2-3, with D tentatively TRBD1 (7 bases). Trimming removed 3 bases at V and 4 bases at J, with 15 bases between. CDR3 length: 15 amino acids. Germline V gene lookup returns CDR1 SGDLS and CDR2 YYNGEE.

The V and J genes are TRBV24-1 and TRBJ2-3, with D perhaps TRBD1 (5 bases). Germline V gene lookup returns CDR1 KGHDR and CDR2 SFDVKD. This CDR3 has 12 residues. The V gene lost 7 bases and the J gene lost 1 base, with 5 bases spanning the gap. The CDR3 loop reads CATSRGTDTQYF. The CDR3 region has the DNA TGTGCCACCAGCAGGGGCACAGATACGCAGTATTTT.

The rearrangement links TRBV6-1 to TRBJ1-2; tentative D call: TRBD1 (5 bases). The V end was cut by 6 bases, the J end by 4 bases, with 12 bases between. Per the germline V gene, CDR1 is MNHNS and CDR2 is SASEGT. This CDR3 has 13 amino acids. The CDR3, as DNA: TGTGCCAGCAGGCCAGACAGCGGCTATGGCTACACCTTC. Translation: CASRPDSGYGYTF.

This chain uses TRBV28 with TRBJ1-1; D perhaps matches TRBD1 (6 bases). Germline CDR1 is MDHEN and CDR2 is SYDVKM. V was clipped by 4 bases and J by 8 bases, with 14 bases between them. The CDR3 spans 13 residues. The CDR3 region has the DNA TGTGCCAGCAGTTCCGCAGGGGTTTTGGAAGCTTTCTTT. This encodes CASSSAGVLEAFF.